The 32 T cell receptor beta chains reported below all come from one sample, sequenced in a study of blood T cell repertoires in COVID-19. Here immunoSEQ multiplex PCR was the method, and the copy in TCRdb shows in-frame clones only, minus some. The repertoire consists of 250,000 to 350,000 clones, with 80% to 95% occurring once and the leading ten covering roughly 1.1%. Sequencing input: PBMCs or T cells enriched from blood (not recorded which). These receptors came from a woman aged 25 to 39 who had recovered from COVID-19.

V is TRBV7-2 and J is TRBJ2-7; D ambiguous. V lost 3 bases and J 5 bases, leaving 11 bases between the germline ends. The CDR3 sequence is 13 residues long. Germline V lookup: CDR1 SGHTA, CDR2 FQGNSA. CDR3 in amino acids: CASSFSRSHEQYF. CDR3 bases: TGTGCCAGCAGCTTTTCTAGGAGCCACGAGCAGTACTTC.

This clone was seen just once. The genes are TRBV6-5 and TRBJ2-7; 9 nucleotides agree with TRBD1. CDR1 MNHEY and CDR2 SVGAGI come from the germline V gene. CDR3 length equals 14 residues. The junction had 8 bases not matched to a gene; V was cut back by 6 bases and J by 5 bases. Here the CDR3 reads CASSRDRVLHEQYF. In nucleotides, the CDR3 is TGTGCCAGCAGCCGGGACAGGGTTTTGCACGAGCAGTACTTC.

The chain employs TRBV9 and TRBJ2-7; 7 nucleotides line up with TRBD1. CDR1 SGDLS and CDR2 YYNGEE come from the germline V gene. The CDR3 extends over 14 amino acids. The ends lost 3 bases at V and 1 base at J; junction bases unmatched: 4. The CDR3 sequence is CASSGDRASYEQYF. The CDR3 DNA reads TGTGCCAGCAGCGGTGACAGGGCGTCCTACGAGCAGTACTTC.

The CDR3 region has the DNA TGTGCCAGCAGTTACCCCCCGCGGTCGCGGCTGAAAGAGACCCAGTACTTC. This codes for CASSYPPRSRLKETQYF. V is TRBV7-9 and J is TRBJ2-5, with D unresolved. Germline CDR1 SEHNR, CDR2 FQNEAQ (reference sequence). This CDR3 is built from 17 residues. V was clipped by 6 bases and J by 3 bases, with 23 bases between them.

The V gene is TRBV30, the J gene TRBJ1-1; perhaps TRBD1 as D (5 bases). The CDR3 runs 14 residues. The V and J ends lost 5 bases and 2 bases respectively, with 15 bases between them. CDR1 and CDR2 (germline): GTSNPN, SVGIG (reference sequence). CDR3 DNA sequence: TGTGCCTGGTGGACCCTCAGGGCAAACACTGAAGCTTTCTTT. It encodes CAWWTLRANTEAFF.

The rearrangement joins TRBV7-3 to TRBJ1-1; D unclear. Trimming removed 2 bases from V and 1 base from J, with 5 bases in between. The germline V gene encodes CDR1 SGHTA and CDR2 FQGTGA. This CDR3 is 13 amino acids long. The CDR3 DNA reads TGTGCCAGCAGCTTATACGGGAACACTGAAGCTTTCTTT. Translating it yields CASSLYGNTEAFF.

This clone was picked up one time. This sequence joins TRBV6-4 and TRBJ1-5; D remains unclear. Germline V CDR1 and CDR2: MRHNA, SNTAGT. This CDR3 has 13 residues. V was cut by 6 bases and J by 14 bases, with 20 bases left in between. CDR3 sequence reads: CASRKLSDITKHF. The CDR3 nucleotides are TGTGCCAGCAGAAAGTTATCTGACATTACGAAGCATTTT.

V is TRBV11-2 and J is TRBJ2-2; TRBD2 aligns across 9 bases. CDR3 length: 19 residues. Germline trimming cut 1 base from V and 4 bases from J; bases unmatched to any gene: 13. Germline V lookup: CDR1 SGHAT, CDR2 FQNNGV. In nucleotides, the CDR3 is TGTGCCAGCAGCTTAGGCAGGCGGGAGGGCCTCGATATCACCGGGGAGCTGTTTTTT. Protein sequence: CASSLGRREGLDITGELFF. Full variable domain (remainder filled in from reference TRBV11-2 and TRBJ2-2): EAGVAQSPRYKIIEKRQSVAFWCNPISGHATLYWYQQILGQGPKLLIQFQNNGVVDDSQLPKDRFSAERLKGVDSTLKIQPAKLEDSAVYLCASSLGRREGLDITGELFFGEGSRLTVL.

The chain is built from TRBV10-3 and TRBJ1-2, with D perhaps TRBD1 (6 bases). The V and J ends lost 3 bases and 4 bases respectively, with 12 bases between them. This CDR3 is built from 14 residues. Germline lookup yields CDR1 ENHRY and CDR2 SYGVKD. CDR3 in DNA: TGTGCCATCAGTGATGGGGGCGCAAGCTATGGCTACACCTTC. Its translation is CAISDGGASYGYTF.

The V call is TRBV11-2, the J call TRBJ2-3; 15 bases are a match to TRBD2. J was trimmed by 3 bases and V by 5 bases; bases with no gene match: 6. The CDR3 contains 17 residues. Germline loops: CDR1 SGHAT, CDR2 FQNNGV. In DNA form, the CDR3 reads TGTGCCAGCAGCGGACTAGCGGGAGGGCCCGGGACAGATACGCAGTATTTT. It encodes CASSGLAGGPGTDTQYF.

This chain links TRBV6-2 or TRBV6-3 with TRBJ2-1; tentatively, D is TRBD1 (5 bases). Trimming removed 2 bases from V and 0 bases from J, with 11 bases in between. The CDR3 is 16 residues long. Germline V gene lookup returns CDR1 MNHEY and CDR2 SVGEGT. In nucleotides, the CDR3 is TGTGCCAGCAGTTACAAGGACACCTCCTCCTACAATGAGCAGTTCTTC. It encodes CASSYKDTSSYNEQFF.

This chain uses TRBV18 with TRBJ1-4; unclear D gene. V was clipped by 4 bases and J by 3 bases, with 9 bases between them. The CDR3 loop spans 14 amino acids. Germline loops: CDR1 KGHSH, CDR2 LQKENI. The CDR3 DNA is TGTGCCAGCTCACTGGGCAGGTCTAATGAAAAACTGTTTTTT. Its protein is CASSLGRSNEKLFF.

The gene calls are TRBV7-2 and TRBJ2-2; 7 nucleotides align to TRBD2. The junction had 5 bases not matched to a gene; V was cut back by 5 bases and J by 8 bases. The CDR3 length is 13 residues. The germline V gene encodes CDR1 SGHTA and CDR2 FQGNSA. Here the CDR3 reads CASSAAGRGELFF. The CDR3 DNA sequence: TGTGCCAGCAGCGCGGCCGGGAGGGGGGAGCTGTTTTTT.

This chain links TRBV28 with TRBJ2-5; tentatively, D is TRBD1 (5 bases). This CDR3 spans 14 amino acids. The germline V gene encodes CDR1 MDHEN and CDR2 SYDVKM. The germline V and J ends were trimmed by 7 bases and 5 bases, with 17 bases remaining between them. CDR3 nucleotides: TGTGCCAGCACCTCAACTCCAGGGCGGGAGACCCAGTACTTC. This gives the protein CASTSTPGRETQYF.

The CDR3 nucleotides are TGTGCCAGCAGGAGGGACACCTACACCTCCAGGGGAAACACCATATATTTT. It specifies CASRRDTYTSRGNTIYF. This chain connects TRBV2 to TRBJ1-3; D is possibly TRBD1 (6 bases). Trimming removed 6 bases from V and 4 bases from J, with 22 bases in between. The CDR3 has 17 residues. Looked up from germline, CDR1 is SNHLY and CDR2 is FYNNEI.

This clone was observed a single time. V gene TRBV7-2 combines with J gene TRBJ2-1; 8 bases are a match to TRBD1. Germline values: CDR1 SGHTA, CDR2 FQGNSA. CDR3 length: 15 amino acids. The V gene end was trimmed by 4 bases and the J gene end by 4 bases; junction bases not matched to a gene: 6. CDR3 sequence: CASSWTGQEYNEQFF. Written as DNA, the CDR3 is TGTGCCAGCAGCTGGACGGGACAGGAATACAATGAGCAGTTCTTC.

The chain uses TRBV11-2 and TRBJ1-2; TRBD1 might be the D (5 bases). Looked up from germline, CDR1 is SGHAT and CDR2 is FQNNGV. V was shortened by 4 bases and J by 14 bases, with 14 bases between the two germline ends. This CDR3 spans 11 amino acids. The CDR3 sequence is CASSSDTPMTF. The CDR3 DNA follows: TGTGCCAGCAGCTCGGACACCCCTATGACCTTC. The full variable domain, in which reference TRBV11-2 and TRBJ1-2 provide the parts outside the CDR3, is EAGVAQSPRYKIIEKRQSVAFWCNPISGHATLYWYQQILGQGPKLLIQFQNNGVVDDSQLPKDRFSAERLKGVDSTLKIQPAKLEDSAVYLCASSSDTPMTFGSGTRLTVV.

The V call is TRBV19, the J call TRBJ1-5; 8 bases line up with TRBD1. The CDR3 loop spans 20 amino acids. Unmatched junction bases numbered 14, after V lost 0 bases and J lost 1 base. Germline assignment: CDR1 LNHDA and CDR2 SQIVND (reference sequence). The CDR3 reads CASSIDRETGVLLSNQPQHF. CDR3 in DNA: TGTGCCAGTAGTATAGATCGTGAGACAGGGGTCTTATTAAGCAATCAGCCCCAGCATTTT. Looking up the rest from reference TRBV19 and TRBJ1-5 gives the full variable domain: DGGITQSPKYLFRKEGQNVTLSCEQNLNHDAMYWYRQDPGQGLRLIYYSQIVNDFQKGDIAEGYSVSREKKESFPLTVTSAQKNPTAFYLCASSIDRETGVLLSNQPQHFGDGTRLSIL.

The chain recombines TRBV27 with TRBJ2-7, with 12 nucleotides matching TRBD1. Germline V gene sequence: CDR1 MNHEY, CDR2 SMNVEV (reference sequence). The length of the CDR3 is 14 residues. J lost 6 bases, V lost 5 bases, and 5 bases had no gene match. CDR3 loop: CASSPGQGAFEQYF. As DNA, the CDR3 is TGTGCCAGCAGTCCGGGACAGGGGGCCTTCGAGCAGTACTTC.

The CDR3 DNA reads TGCGCCAGCAGCCGCCCTAGGGGGAGCTCCTACGAGCAGTACTTC. It specifies CASSRPRGSSYEQYF. The chain links TRBV4-1 to TRBJ2-7; D may be TRBD1 (6 bases). CDR1 and CDR2 (germline): MGHRA, YSYEKL. The V and J ends lost 4 bases and 0 bases respectively, with 13 bases between them. The CDR3 length is 15 residues.

V usage is TRBV29-1 and J usage is TRBJ1-4, with 8 bases that match TRBD1. V shed 4 bases, J shed 5 bases, and the junction held 6 bases outside the gene matches. The CDR3 runs 14 residues. Germline CDR1 SQVTM, CDR2 ANQGSEA. The CDR3 is CSVVRTGKNEKLFF. The CDR3 region has the DNA TGCAGCGTTGTACGGACAGGGAAAAATGAAAAACTGTTTTTT. Using reference TRBV29-1 and TRBJ1-4 for the parts outside the CDR3, the full variable domain is SAVISQKPSRDICQRGTSLTIQCQVDSQVTMMFWYRQQPGQSLTLIATANQGSEATYESGFVIDKFPISRPNLTFSTLTVSNMSPEDSSIYLCSVVRTGKNEKLFFGSGTQLSVL.

The gene calls are TRBV11-2 and TRBJ2-6, with unresolved D. This CDR3 has 16 amino acids. Germline assignment: CDR1 SGHAT and CDR2 FQNNGV. V dropped 0 bases and J dropped 1 base, with 7 bases sitting between them. CDR3 in amino acids: CASSLDSASGANVLTF. The CDR3 DNA is TGTGCCAGCAGCTTAGATAGTGCTTCTGGGGCCAACGTCCTGACTTTC.

This rearrangement joins TRBV7-2 to TRBJ1-1; possibly TRBD1 for D (5 bases). The CDR3 is 14 amino acids. Germline CDR1 and CDR2: SGHTA and FQGNSA. The V gene lost 5 bases and the J gene lost 1 base, with 11 bases spanning the gap. The CDR3 loop is CASSLGLRNTEAFF. DNA for the CDR3: TGTGCCAGCAGCCTGGGGCTGCGGAACACTGAAGCTTTCTTT.

V usage is TRBV5-1 and J usage is TRBJ2-3, with D possibly matching TRBD1 (5 bases). This CDR3 has 15 residues. The germline CDR1 and CDR2 sequences are SGHRS and YFSETQ. The germline V and J ends were trimmed by 4 bases and 0 bases, with 12 bases remaining between them. CDR3 residues: CASSRYRQSTDTQYF. CDR3 nucleotide sequence: TGCGCCAGCAGCCGATACCGACAGAGCACAGATACGCAGTATTTT.

V gene TRBV27 combines with J gene TRBJ2-3; unclear D gene. The CDR3 covers 15 residues. Germline V CDR1 and CDR2: MNHEY, SMNVEV (reference sequence). The germline V and J ends were trimmed by 6 bases and 1 base, with 14 bases remaining between them. CDR3 loop: CASSPTRSRTDTQYF. The CDR3, as DNA: TGTGCCAGCAGCCCAACGCGGTCTCGCACAGATACGCAGTATTTT.

Comment on this clone: The junction departs from germline at one end; a sequencing error may be responsible. The chain couples TRBV11-2 to TRBJ2-3, with TRBD1 matching 10 bases. CDR1 is SGHAT, CDR2 FQNNGV, per germline. The CDR3 is 13 amino acids. The CDR3 loop reads CASSSRDRGRAYF. CDR3 DNA: TGTGCCAGCAGCTCAAGAGACAGGGGGCGGGCTTACTTT.

The CDR3 loop is CASSGSSGNTIYF. The CDR3 nucleotides read TGCGCCAGCAGCGGGAGCTCTGGAAACACCATATATTTT. The chain uses TRBV5-1 and TRBJ1-3; D uncertain. The CDR3 is made up of 13 amino acids. Germline V CDR1 and CDR2: SGHRS, YFSETQ. V gave up 4 bases and J gave up 0 bases, with 5 bases separating them. Combining the CDR3 with reference TRBV5-1 and TRBJ1-3 gives the whole variable domain KAGVTQTPRYLIKTRGQQVTLSCSPISGHRSVSWYQQTPGQGLQFLFEYFSETQRNKGNFPGRFSGRQFSNSRSEMNVSTLELGDSALYLCASSGSSGNTIYFGEGSWLTVV.

V usage is TRBV28 and J usage is TRBJ2-5, with a weak D call TRBD2 (6 bases). Trimming took 2 bases from V and 4 from J, leaving 26 bases between them. This CDR3 comprises 19 residues. Germline-derived CDR1 and CDR2 are MDHEN and SYDVKM. The chain's CDR3 is CASSLQKTLAERSRETQYF. The CDR3 region has the DNA TGTGCCAGCAGTTTACAAAAAACTTTAGCGGAGAGGAGCCGAGAGACCCAGTACTTC.

The genes are TRBV9 and TRBJ2-3; 7 bases align to TRBD2. The germline V gene encodes CDR1 SGDLS and CDR2 YYNGEE. The CDR3 is made up of 16 amino acids. The junction had 11 bases not matched to a gene; V was cut back by 2 bases and J by 5 bases. The CDR3 nucleotides are TGTGCCAGCAGCGTCCAAGGGAGGGTAGGGGAAGATACGCAGTATTTT. It codes for CASSVQGRVGEDTQYF.

This sequence joins TRBV7-2 and TRBJ1-5; unclear D gene. V was cut by 3 bases and J by 4 bases, with 19 bases left in between. Germline CDR1 SGHTA, CDR2 FQGNSA. This CDR3 spans 17 amino acids. Here the CDR3 DNA reads TGTGCCAGCAGCTTTCATGGTGGCGCGGCGTCTAATCAGCCCCAGCATTTT. Translated: CASSFHGGAASNQPQHF.

V usage is TRBV15 and J usage is TRBJ1-6; D not resolved. The V end lost 5 bases, the J end lost 7 bases, and 9 bases lay between the germline ends. There are 13 residues in the CDR3. Looked up from germline, CDR1 is LNHNV and CDR2 is YYDKDF (reference sequence). The CDR3 here is CATSLERNSPLHF. As DNA, the CDR3 is TGTGCCACCAGCCTAGAAAGGAATTCACCCCTCCACTTT. The full variable domain, with the rest looked up from reference TRBV15 and TRBJ1-6, is DAMVIQNPRYQVTQFGKPVTLSCSQTLNHNVMYWYQQKSSQAPKLLFHYYDKDFNNEADTPDNFQSRRPNTSFCFLDIRSPGLGDTAMYLCATSLERNSPLHFGNGTRLTVT.

V and J are TRBV14 and TRBJ1-1, with no clear D. The germline gives CDR1 SGHDN, CDR2 FVKESK. There are 14 residues in the CDR3. V lost 0 bases, J lost 0 bases, and 5 bases lay in between. The CDR3 spells CASSQDIVNTEAFF. The DNA for the CDR3 is TGTGCCAGCAGCCAAGATATAGTGAACACTGAAGCTTTCTTT.